What follows are 6 T cell receptor beta chains derived from one specimen sequenced in a study of cytomegalovirus exposure and HLA in healthy donors. Researchers ran the PCR with 60 Vbeta and 13 Jbeta primers. Sequenced by immunoSEQ multiplex PCR; TCRdb stores in-frame clones only, minus some. The table shows some 150,000 clones, with around 67% occurring only once. Sequenced: PBMCs. Receptors were obtained from a man younger than 35 in good health and CMV-seropositive.

The chain has TRBV6-4 and TRBJ1-5; D is undetermined. This CDR3 contains 13 residues. The V gene's germline CDR1 is MRHNA and CDR2 SNTAGT. Deletions cut 3 bases from V and 7 bases from J, with 10 bases between. CDR3: CASSEASGQPQHF. CDR3 bases: TGTGCCAGCAGTGAGGCGAGCGGCCAGCCCCAGCATTTT.

V usage is TRBV4-1 and J usage is TRBJ2-7; weak D call: TRBD2 (5 bases). Per the germline V gene, CDR1 is MGHRA and CDR2 is YSYEKL. There are 14 residues in the CDR3. Trimming took 4 bases from V and 1 from J, leaving 11 bases between them. CDR3: CASSPPGSSYEQYF. CDR3 sequence (DNA): TGCGCCAGCAGCCCTCCGGGGTCATCCTACGAGCAGTACTTC.

The chain has TRBV5-6 and TRBJ2-3; D gene unclear. The CDR3 loop spans 11 amino acids. With 5 bases removed from V and 7 bases from J, the gap between germline ends came to 8 bases. Germline V CDR1 and CDR2: SGHDT, YYEEEE. This CDR3 reads CASSLQHTQYF. CDR3 DNA: TGTGCCAGCAGTTTACAGCATACGCAGTATTTT.

The chain couples TRBV5-1 to TRBJ1-2; the match to TRBD1 covers 7 bases. CDR3 length: 13 amino acids. V lost 1 base to trimming and J lost 8 bases; unmatched junction nucleotides: 5. Germline assignment: CDR1 SGHRS and CDR2 YFSETQ. CDR3 region: CASSLRTGEGYTF. For the CDR3, the DNA is TGCGCCAGCAGCTTGAGAACAGGGGAAGGCTACACCTTC.

The gene calls are TRBV7-2 and TRBJ2-5; D is undetermined. Germline-derived CDR1 and CDR2 are SGHTA and FQGNSA. This CDR3 region has 12 residues. The V end was cut by 2 bases, the J end by 8 bases, with 9 bases between. The CDR3 reads CASSLSPETQYF. Here the CDR3 DNA reads TGTGCCAGCAGCTTAAGCCCTGAAACCCAGTACTTC.

With respect to this clone: The junction shows a germline mismatch at one end, possibly a read error. This rearrangement joins TRBV18 to TRBJ1-2, with 9 bases aligning to TRBD1. Looked up from germline, CDR1 is KGHSH and CDR2 is LQKENI. The CDR3 is 13 amino acids. The CDR3 nucleotides are TGTGCCAGCTCCCCACAGGGGGCAAATGGCTACACCTTC. Translating gives CASSPQGANGYTF.